This entry features one T cell receptor (beta chain) sequence. This clone was counted once. This receptor's antigen is unknown. No quality values exist for individual bases; no much larger clone is one base distant. The data were taken from a study of T cell responses to AZD1222 COVID-19 vaccine (dated by TCRdb to about 2021). In terms of the full investigation: AZD1222 recipients whose second dose came at about 4 weeks and those whose second dose came at about 12 weeks were combined into one group, since spike-specific TCR depth and breadth did not differ between the two schedules. A total of 230 to 250 trial participants underwent TCR sequencing, of whom around 200 received two doses of AZD1222 and 26 received two doses of the MenACWY control vaccine. Trial participants were enrolled into age subgroups of 18-55, 56-69 and 70-plus years, which contained approximately 150, 28 and 58 TCR-sequenced participants, respectively. Overall study outcomes, separate from this receptor: After two AZD1222 doses, both the breadth and the depth of spike-specific TCRs were significantly higher than at day 0 and than in MenACWY recipients. The 56-69-year group was small, and its depth increase did not reach significance, likely because of low power. No day 14 peak-response samples were available, so repertoires were characterized only after the peak T cell response. Conclusions about previously exposed vaccinees are limited, since just six or seven AZD1222 recipients were seropositive for SARS-CoV-2 at baseline. Vaccine-associated CD4 TCRs spanned the whole spike protein, with dominant responses in regions 160-218 and 743-854. Nearly half of unique spike-specific TCRs reportedly recognized epitopes outside regions mutated in the B.1.351 and B.1.1.7 variants. Participants were mostly white British, with more females than males. The authors suggested clonal diversity may have been underestimated.

The CDR3 regions of human TCRbeta chains were analyzed by immunosequencing. The original pipeline was this. TCRs in the repertoires were compared against a reference library of SARS-CoV-2-specific TCRs that had been generated with the MIRA antigen-specificity platform. Breadth was defined as the fraction of unique TCRs that were SARS-CoV-2-associated, and depth was defined as the fraction of total T cells that were SARS-CoV-2-associated. Using the MIRA data, each spike-specific TCR was mapped to the spike region that the TCR reacts to and placed in a CD4 or CD8 class. Log10-transformed breadth and depth values were compared by one-way ANOVA with Sidak's multiple comparisons tests. TCRdb carries this immuneACCESS record with in-frame sequences only. Its versions omit some clonotypes, under half of them owing to an unresolved V gene in the studies checked, with the rest unexplained. That table is the source of V, J and clone size, and D and trimming were worked out from the DNA. The sample table contains 99,000 or so clones; only one count was recorded for around nine tenths of them. The ten biggest clones cover about 9.1% of the sample.

The time point label, as the study defines it: baseline before first vaccination. Samples from vaccinated people were obtained from the UK trials COV001 and COV002, which included a single-blind randomized controlled phase 2/3 trial of AZD1222 (ChAdOx1 nCoV-19) in healthy adults. Trial participant PBMC samples were collected at day 0 and day 28 after the second dose for TCRbeta chain sequencing. The sequence came from an adult in good health. The specimen was peripheral blood, collected on day 0 of AZD1222 vaccination.

The CDR3 has the sequence CASSSWQANSPLHF. DNA sequence: TGTGCCAGCAGTTCCTGGCAGGCGAATTCACCCCTCCACTTT. The chain is encoded by TRBV28 joined to TRBJ1-6; no confident D gene assignment can be made. V is shortened by 4 bases, J by 7 bases, and the region joining them spans 11 bases. The germline V gene sets CDR1 to MDHEN and CDR2 to SYDVKM. Its CDR3 holds 14 amino acids, cysteine through phenylalanine. CDR3 DNA is the only sequence kept; it has 42 bases, read in frame from the first base.